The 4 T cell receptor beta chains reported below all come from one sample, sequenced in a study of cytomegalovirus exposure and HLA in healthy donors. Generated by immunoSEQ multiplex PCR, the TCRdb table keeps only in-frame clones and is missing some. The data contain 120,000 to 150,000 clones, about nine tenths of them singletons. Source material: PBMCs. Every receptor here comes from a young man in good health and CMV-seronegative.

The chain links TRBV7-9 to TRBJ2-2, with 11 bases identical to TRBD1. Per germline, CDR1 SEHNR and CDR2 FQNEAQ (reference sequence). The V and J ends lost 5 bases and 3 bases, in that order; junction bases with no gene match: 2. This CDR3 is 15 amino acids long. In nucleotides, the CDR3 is TGTGCCAGCAGCGGACAGGGGGCCCACACCGGGGAGCTGTTTTTT. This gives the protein CASSGQGAHTGELFF.

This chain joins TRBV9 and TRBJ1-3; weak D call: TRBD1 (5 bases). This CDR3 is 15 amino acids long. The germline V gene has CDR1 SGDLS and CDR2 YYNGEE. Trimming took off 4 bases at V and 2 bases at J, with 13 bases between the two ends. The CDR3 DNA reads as TGTGCCAGCAGCCTGGCCGGAGGGGCTGGAAACACCATATATTTT. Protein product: CASSLAGGAGNTIYF.

CDR3 sequence (DNA): TGTGCCAGCCCTGGCCCCTACAGGGAAGGCCAACAGCCCCAGCATTTT. Translated: CASPGPYREGQQPQHF. V gene TRBV13 combines with J gene TRBJ1-5; maybe TRBD1 (6 bases). Germline V gene sequence: CDR1 PRHDT, CDR2 FYEKMQ (reference sequence). Trimming stripped 8 bases from V and 7 bases from J, with 24 bases between. This CDR3 spans 16 amino acids.

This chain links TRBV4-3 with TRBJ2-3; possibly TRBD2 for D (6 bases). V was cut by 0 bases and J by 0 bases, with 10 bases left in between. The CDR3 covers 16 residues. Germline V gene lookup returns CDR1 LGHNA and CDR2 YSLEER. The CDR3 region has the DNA TGCGCCAGCAGCCAAGATTGGCGGGGAAGCACAGATACGCAGTATTTT. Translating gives CASSQDWRGSTDTQYF.